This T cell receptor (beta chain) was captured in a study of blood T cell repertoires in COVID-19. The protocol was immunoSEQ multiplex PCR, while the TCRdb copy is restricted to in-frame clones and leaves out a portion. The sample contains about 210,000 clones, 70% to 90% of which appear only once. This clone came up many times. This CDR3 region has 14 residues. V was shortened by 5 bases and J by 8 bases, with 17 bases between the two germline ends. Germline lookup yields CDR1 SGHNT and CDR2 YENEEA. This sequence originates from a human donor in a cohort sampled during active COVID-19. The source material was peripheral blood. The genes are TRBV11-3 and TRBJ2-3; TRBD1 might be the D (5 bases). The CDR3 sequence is CASSPDRASGTQYF. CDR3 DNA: TGTGCCAGCAGCCCCGACAGAGCGAGTGGTACGCAGTATTTT.